This TCR beta chain was profiled in a study of post-analysis software for immune sequencing data. cDNA libraries for TCR beta contained unique molecular identifiers. The T cell input of roughly 0.9 to 10 million gave roughly 0.5 million cDNA molecules. Each CDR3 protein is one row after TCRdb ran MiXCR on the PCR reads. This repertoire shows around 500,000 distinct CDR3 sequences, roughly 34% found once; its top ten account for 4.5% to 7.5%. This clonotype has only a few counts. Sequencing was carried out using blood. The receptor was isolated from a girl aged 2 to 17 with multiple sclerosis.

The DNA of the CDR3 is TGTGCCAGCAGCGCCGGGACAGGAGGCGAAAACTATGGCTACACCTTC. Protein sequence: CASSAGTGGENYGYTF. The genes are TRBV12-3 or TRBV12-4 and TRBJ1-2; 8 bases are shared with TRBD1. V dropped 6 bases and J dropped 2; count of bases not matched to a gene: 11. This CDR3 is 16 amino acids long.